These T cell receptor beta chains were read from a single sample in a study of blood T cell repertoires in COVID-19. Sequenced by immunoSEQ multiplex PCR; TCRdb stores in-frame clones only, minus some. This table holds approximately 82,000 clones, 80% to 90% found once. Sequencing was performed on PBMCs or T cells enriched from blood (not recorded which). The receptors derive from a woman aged 45-59 years with acute COVID-19. Each CDR3 is given with its conserved first and last residue. Fields, in order: V gene, D gene, J gene, CDR3 protein. A D gene is named only where the DNA matches it firmly.

>TRBV6-6|-|TRBJ1-3
CASSYLSTAENTIYF
>TRBV7-3|TRBD2|TRBJ2-2
CASSLPAGGPNTGELFF
>TRBV6-2/TRBV6-3|TRBD2|TRBJ2-1
CASSSQGRREGRALDNEQFF
>TRBV3-1/TRBV3-2|TRBD1|TRBJ1-4
CASSPGTGAEKLFF
>TRBV19|-|TRBJ2-7
CASSISRDNYEQYF
>TRBV25-1|-|TRBJ2-3
CASSDGGGDTQYF
>TRBV7-9|-|TRBJ1-1
CASSLGPRGNTEAFF
>TRBV11-2|TRBD2|TRBJ2-6
CASSPIVAGGALGANVLTF
>TRBV30|-|TRBJ1-2
CAWSRQASGYTF
>TRBV6-1|-|TRBJ1-6
CASSEVRGHNSPLHF
>TRBV6-1|TRBD1|TRBJ2-7
CASSEDIWGQGVAYEQYF
>TRBV7-3|-|TRBJ1-1
CASSLDRVNTEAFF
>TRBV25-1|-|TRBJ2-3
CASSPGLTTDTQYF
>TRBV5-1|TRBD1|TRBJ1-6
CASSWDRGNSPLHF
>TRBV7-9|-|TRBJ1-1
CASSLRMNTEAFF
>TRBV27|TRBD2|TRBJ2-1
CASSLGWGTSGRIIEQFF
>TRBV3-1/TRBV3-2|TRBD2|TRBJ2-7
CASSPSWSSGREHEQYF
>TRBV6-2/TRBV6-3|-|TRBJ2-1
CASSYFNGKYNEQFF
>TRBV5-1|TRBD2|TRBJ2-7
CASGLAGAYEQYF
>TRBV2|-|TRBJ2-1
CASIPLAEYNEQFF
>TRBV12-3/TRBV12-4|-|TRBJ1-1
CASSDKPDTEAFF
>TRBV5-3|TRBD2|TRBJ2-1
CARSLGGLAVPYNEQFF
>TRBV28|-|TRBJ2-4
CASSLIATKNIQYF
>TRBV29-1|-|TRBJ2-3
CSAASDTQYF
>TRBV6-5|-|TRBJ1-3
CASSYSARAGTIYF
>TRBV3-1/TRBV3-2|TRBD1|TRBJ1-2
CASSYPGQGNEGYTF
>TRBV18|TRBD2|TRBJ2-1
CASSPTSGNNEQFF
>TRBV4-3|TRBD2|TRBJ2-7
CASSQDRRGARMSSYEQYF
>TRBV11-2|-|TRBJ2-1
CASSLRQYNEQFF
>TRBV7-9|-|TRBJ2-1
CASSLLTLLNNEQFF
>TRBV7-9|-|TRBJ2-7
CASSQVGGAGSYEQYF
>TRBV19|-|TRBJ1-1
CASIDLRLNLGGTEAFF
>TRBV5-6|-|TRBJ1-2
CASSSPAGNYGYTF
>TRBV5-1|TRBD1|TRBJ1-6
CASSLGQEGGPSPLHF
>TRBV5-8|TRBD1|TRBJ1-3
CASSWGWGTGSSGNTIYF
>TRBV15|TRBD1|TRBJ2-5
CATSRAGTGEETQYF
>TRBV18|TRBD1|TRBJ2-7
CASSPDRDDYEQYF
>TRBV5-4|-|TRBJ2-2
CASSLLEREAGELFF
>TRBV9|-|TRBJ1-1
CASSLAFGNTEAFF
>TRBV9|-|TRBJ2-5
CASSQGLETQYF
>TRBV19|-|TRBJ2-2
CASSTGTGELFF
>TRBV4-2|TRBD2|TRBJ2-2
CASSQDLLAGRTGELFF
>TRBV29-1|-|TRBJ2-7
CSVERDPTGEQYF
>TRBV30|-|TRBJ1-1
CAWGPATEAFF
>TRBV24-1|-|TRBJ2-2
CATSDFKLRDGELFF
>TRBV24-1|-|TRBJ1-1
CATSDSNRPGAEAFF
>TRBV24-1|-|TRBJ1-2
CATSDSLVNYGYTF
>TRBV6-2/TRBV6-3|TRBD2|TRBJ2-7
CASSPGTSVYEQYF
>TRBV18|TRBD1|TRBJ1-4
CASFRQGEEKLFF
>TRBV2|TRBD1|TRBJ1-6
CASGGTVGPLHF
>TRBV19|-|TRBJ2-1
CASSMGRGSEQFF
>TRBV9|-|TRBJ2-1
CASSVATSSEQFF
>TRBV19|TRBD2|TRBJ2-5
CASSITSGVQGTQYF
>TRBV7-2|TRBD2|TRBJ2-7
CASSSQSGASYEQYF
>TRBV7-3|TRBD1|TRBJ1-5
CASSRDRDQPQHF
>TRBV3-1/TRBV3-2|-|TRBJ2-7
CASSPGTDTYEQYF
>TRBV12-3/TRBV12-4|TRBD2|TRBJ2-1
CASTTSANEQFF
>TRBV7-5|-|TRBJ1-1
CVRPSYRAPLMNTEAFF